This record covers a single T cell receptor (beta chain). The same CDR3 can be traced to other DNA sequences in this sample. The method was immunoSEQ multiplex PCR; TCRdb's version includes in-frame clones alone and lacks a portion of them. Among some 130,000 clones listed, 93% were seen once. V lost 5 bases, J lost 6 bases, and 9 bases lay in between. The CDR3 runs 12 residues. Germline V gene lookup returns CDR1 SEHNR and CDR2 FQNEAQ (reference sequence). This entry comes from a study of control samples from healthy donors and cancer patients. This rearrangement joins TRBV7-9 to TRBJ2-3, with a tentative D call TRBD1 (6 bases). The sample comprised PBMCs. The receptor was isolated from a man aged 45-60 years with head and neck cancer. For the CDR3, the DNA is TGTGCCAGCAGCCTAACAGGGGATACGCAGTATTTT. Translating gives CASSLTGDTQYF.